The rows below give T cell receptor beta chains drawn from one sample of a study of T cell repertoires in cytomegalovirus infection. TCRdb re-called the reads with MiXCR, one entry per CDR3 protein. The repertoire includes 640,000 or so distinct CDR3 sequences, about 33% of them detected once, and roughly 18% sits in the top ten. No antigen has been identified for these receptors. Sequenced material: cultured PBMCs, taken from culture after CMV antigen stimulation. The receptors originated from a human donor in good health (CMV status not recorded). Some clones in this sample may be carry-over from other donors' samples. The CDR3 runs from the conserved cysteine through the conserved F or W. D genes are given only for firm matches. For some rows the clone size is stated as once, few or many, or as a class when expanded; others skip it.

v_call	clone_size	d_call	j_call	cdr3_aa	cdr3_nt
TRBV6-1	NA	NA	TRBJ1-2	CASSVLDRDYGYTF	TGTGCCAGCAGTGTCTTAGACAGAGACTATGGCTACACCTTC
TRBV6-2/TRBV6-3	NA	NA	TRBJ2-3	CASSYPDGDTQYF	TGTGCCAGCAGTTACCCGGACGGGGATACGCAGTATTTT
TRBV2	NA	TRBD1	TRBJ2-5	CASKQGAETQYF	TGTGCCAGTAAACAGGGGGCGGAGACCCAGTACTTC
TRBV19	NA	TRBD1	TRBJ1-5	CASSIIWDRRYNQPQHF	TGTGCCAGTAGTATAATCTGGGACAGGAGATACAATCAGCCCCAGCATTTT
TRBV19	NA	NA	TRBJ2-1	CASSISQWRKSYNEQFF	TGTGCCAGTAGTATCAGTCAGTGGCGGAAATCCTACAATGAGCAGTTCTTC
TRBV11-2	NA	TRBD1	TRBJ2-7	CASSRDRHSYEQYF	TGTGCCAGCAGCAGGGACAGGCATTCCTACGAGCAGTACTTC
TRBV6-2/TRBV6-3	many	TRBD2	TRBJ2-7	CASSYVPGLAGYYEQYF	TGTGCCAGCAGTTACGTGCCAGGACTAGCGGGATACTACGAGCAGTACTTC
TRBV29-1	few	NA	TRBJ2-1	CSVGGWTGLNYNEQFF	TGCAGCGTTGGGGGTTGGACGGGCCTAAACTACAATGAGCAGTTCTTC
TRBV6-6	few	NA	TRBJ1-2	CASSAGSYGYTF	TGTGCCAGCAGTGCAGGGAGCTATGGCTACACCTTC
TRBV7-6	NA	NA	TRBJ1-1	CASSTITGPTIRDTEAFF	TGTGCCAGCAGCACCATCACCGGGCCAACTATAAGGGACACTGAAGCTTTCTTT
TRBV14	NA	NA	TRBJ1-1	CASSPRIGGTEAFF	TGTGCCAGCAGCCCAAGGATAGGGGGCACTGAAGCTTTCTTT
TRBV4-3	NA	NA	TRBJ2-1	CASSSQQGLDNEQFF	TGCGCCAGCAGCTCCCAGCAAGGCCTTGACAATGAGCAGTTCTTC
TRBV5-4	NA	NA	TRBJ2-7	CASSLAQRANYEQYF	TGTGCCAGCAGCTTGGCCCAGCGGGCGAACTACGAGCAGTACTTC
TRBV29-1	NA	NA	TRBJ1-6	CSVRPSQESPLHF	TGCAGCGTGAGACCCTCTCAGGAGTCACCCCTCCACTTT
TRBV6-1	NA	NA	TRBJ2-3	CASRWGGTTDTQYF	TGTGCCAGCAGGTGGGGAGGTACCACAGATACGCAGTATTTT
TRBV7-6	NA	NA	TRBJ2-7	CASSFLSYAGEQYF	TGTGCCAGCAGCTTTTTATCGTATGCGGGAGAGCAGTACTTC
TRBV28	few	TRBD1	TRBJ1-4	CASSSPRDRGTNEKLFF	TGTGCCAGCAGTTCCCCCCGTGACAGGGGAACTAATGAAAAACTGTTTTTT
TRBV7-2	NA	NA	TRBJ2-4	CASSSAQIQYF	TGTGCCAGCAGCTCAGCCCAGATTCAGTACTTC
TRBV10-3	NA	NA	TRBJ2-7	CAISESRRRGGTYEQYF	TGTGCCATCAGTGAGTCGAGGAGGCGGGGTGGTACCTACGAGCAGTACTTC
TRBV11-2	few	TRBD2	TRBJ2-1	CASSLQLAGYNEQFF	TGTGCCAGCAGCTTACAGCTAGCGGGGTACAATGAGCAGTTCTTC
TRBV28	NA	TRBD2	TRBJ2-3	CAAAGVSTDTQYF	TGTGCCGCGGCGGGGGTGAGCACAGATACGCAGTATTTT
TRBV27	NA	TRBD2	TRBJ2-7	CASSYGTMIGEQYF	TGTGCCAGCAGTTACGGGACTATGATCGGCGAGCAGTACTTC
TRBV6-1	few	TRBD1	TRBJ1-2	CASTDRENYGYTF	TGTGCCAGCACCGACAGGGAGAACTATGGCTACACCTTC